This T cell receptor beta chain was sequenced during a study of molecular identifiers for immune sequencing clone quantification. General study findings and limits: Highly expanded clones may be undercounted when identical TCR molecules share barcodes.

Previously published methods and listed TCR primers were used for the bulk TCR libraries. Each CDR3 protein gets one entry after TCRdb re-called the PCR reads with MiXCR. This repertoire shows approximately 500,000 distinct CDR3 sequences, less than 30% found once; its top ten account for approximately 0.8%. Naive CD8 library inputs spanned about 19,000 to 1,000,000 sorted cells and 10%, 30% or 50% RNA. Naive CD8 T cells underwent sorting with the CD8+CD4-CCR7+CD45RA+ definition. The CDR3 consists of 16 residues. Between the trimmed V and J ends, which lost 3 bases and 0 bases, there was a span of 13 bases. Per the germline V gene, CDR1 is SGDLS and CDR2 is YYNGEE. Notes on this clonotype: The target antigen is unknown.

V is TRBV9 and J is TRBJ2-1; no clear D. The receptor's source is a human donor in good health. Some libraries in this study had Jurkat cell RNA spiked in. Sequencing used naive CD8+ T cells from blood, with Jurkat cell RNA spiked in. The subset was: FACS-sorted CD8+CD4-CCR7+CD45RA+ naive T cells. CDR3 DNA sequence: TGTGCCAGCAGCGACCCAGCCGGAAGCTCCTACAATGAGCAGTTCTTC. Translating it yields CASSDPAGSSYNEQFF.